This TCR beta chain was sequenced during a study of cytomegalovirus exposure and HLA in healthy donors. Points from the study as a whole: Rarity held for most TCR sequences, but there were some public TCRs that occurred in many donors. Cytomegalovirus association was assigned to about 150 TCR beta chains. The classifier, whose performance was assessed in both the original and validation cohorts, reportedly diagnosed cytomegalovirus status with high specificity and sensitivity.

Clones were read by immunoSEQ multiplex PCR, and TCRdb kept only the in-frame ones, dropping some. The sample gives 150,000 to 200,000 clones, roughly 81% of which show up once; roughly 1.2% is in the top ten. Concerning this clone itself: No antigen is known for it.

This CDR3 has 16 residues. CDR1 SGHRS and CDR2 YFSETQ come from the germline V gene. V was cut by 0 bases and J by 4 bases, with 17 bases left in between. The donors were part of the validation cohort of roughly 110 subjects. That cohort was separate from the first cohort, which comprised fewer than 800 subjects. This TCR was sampled from a woman under 40 in good health and CMV-seronegative. The chain carries TRBV5-1 and TRBJ2-7; TRBD2 is a possible D gene (6 bases). Source material: PBMCs. CDR3 protein: CASSLVRGGSGYEQYF. The DNA of the CDR3 is TGCGCCAGCAGCTTGGTTCGGGGCGGTAGCGGTTACGAGCAGTACTTC.